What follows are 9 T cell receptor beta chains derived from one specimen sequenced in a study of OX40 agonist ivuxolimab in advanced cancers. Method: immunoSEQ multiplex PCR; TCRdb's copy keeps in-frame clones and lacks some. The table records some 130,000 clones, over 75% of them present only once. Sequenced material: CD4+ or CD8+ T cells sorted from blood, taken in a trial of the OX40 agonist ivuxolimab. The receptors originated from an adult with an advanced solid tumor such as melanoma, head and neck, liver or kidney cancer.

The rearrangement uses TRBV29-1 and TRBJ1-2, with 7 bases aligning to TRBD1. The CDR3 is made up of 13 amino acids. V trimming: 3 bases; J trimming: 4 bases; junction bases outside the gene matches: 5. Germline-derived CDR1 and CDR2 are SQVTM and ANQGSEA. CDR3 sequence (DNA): TGCAGCGTTGAGCCAGGGGGGGTCTATGGCTACACCTTC. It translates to CSVEPGGVYGYTF. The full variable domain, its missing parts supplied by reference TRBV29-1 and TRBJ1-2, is SAVISQKPSRDICQRGTSLTIQCQVDSQVTMMFWYRQQPGQSLTLIATANQGSEATYESGFVIDKFPISRPNLTFSTLTVSNMSPEDSSIYLCSVEPGGVYGYTFGSGTRLTVV.

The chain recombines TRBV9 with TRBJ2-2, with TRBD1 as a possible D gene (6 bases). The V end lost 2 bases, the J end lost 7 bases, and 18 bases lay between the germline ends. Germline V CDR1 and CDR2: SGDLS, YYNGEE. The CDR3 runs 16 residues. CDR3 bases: TGTGCCAGCAGCGTCGCCCCCGCAGGGGCGGGCGGGGAGCTGTTTTTT. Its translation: CASSVAPAGAGGELFF.

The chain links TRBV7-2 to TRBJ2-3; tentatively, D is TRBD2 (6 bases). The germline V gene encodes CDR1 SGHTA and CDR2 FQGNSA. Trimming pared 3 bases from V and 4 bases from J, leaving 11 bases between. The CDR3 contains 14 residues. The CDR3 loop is CASSFSWRADTQYF. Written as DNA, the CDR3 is TGTGCCAGCAGCTTTAGCTGGAGGGCAGATACGCAGTATTTT.

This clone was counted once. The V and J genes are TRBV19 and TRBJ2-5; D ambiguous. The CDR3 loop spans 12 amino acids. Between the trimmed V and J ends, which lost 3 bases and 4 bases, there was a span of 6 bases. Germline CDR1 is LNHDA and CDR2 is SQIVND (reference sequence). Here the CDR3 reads CASSIYGETQYF. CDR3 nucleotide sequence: TGTGCCAGTAGTATCTATGGAGAGACCCAGTACTTC.

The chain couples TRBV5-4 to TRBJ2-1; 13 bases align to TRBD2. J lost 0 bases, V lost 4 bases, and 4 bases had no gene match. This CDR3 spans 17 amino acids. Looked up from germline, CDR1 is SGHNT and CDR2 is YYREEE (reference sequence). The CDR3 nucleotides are TGTGCCAGCAGCCCTACTAGCGGGGGGGCCTCCTACAATGAGCAGTTCTTC. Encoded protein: CASSPTSGGASYNEQFF.

DNA for the CDR3: TGTGCCAGCAAAACATCCACAGCCGCTTACGAGCAGTACTTC. This gives the protein CASKTSTAAYEQYF. J is TRBJ2-7 and V is TRBV6-1; D not certain. The V end lost 7 bases, the J end lost 4 bases, and 17 bases lay between the germline ends. The CDR3 is 14 amino acids. CDR1 is MNHNS, CDR2 SASEGT, per germline.

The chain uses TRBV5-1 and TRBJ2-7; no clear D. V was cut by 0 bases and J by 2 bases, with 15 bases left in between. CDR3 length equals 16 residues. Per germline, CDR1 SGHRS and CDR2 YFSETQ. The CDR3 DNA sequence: TGCGCCAGCAGCTTGGCCGGGCTACTAACTCCCTACGAGCAGTACTTC. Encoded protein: CASSLAGLLTPYEQYF.

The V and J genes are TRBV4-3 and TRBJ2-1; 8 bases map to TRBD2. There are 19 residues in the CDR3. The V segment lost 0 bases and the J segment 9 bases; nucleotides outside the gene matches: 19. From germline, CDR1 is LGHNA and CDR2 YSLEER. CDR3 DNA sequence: TGCGCCAGCAGCCAAGATCAGGCGGGACCGGGGGGGGCCTACGGTGAGCAGTTCTTC. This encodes CASSQDQAGPGGAYGEQFF.

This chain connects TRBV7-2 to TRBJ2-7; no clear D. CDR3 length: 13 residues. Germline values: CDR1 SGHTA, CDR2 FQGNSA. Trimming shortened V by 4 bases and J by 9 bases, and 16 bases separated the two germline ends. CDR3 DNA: TGTGCCAGCAGCTCCTCCGCGGATGCTGCGCAGTACTTC. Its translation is CASSSSADAAQYF.